The sequence of this TCR beta chain was determined in a study of identical twins. This clonotype has a handful of counts. Its cognate antigen is unknown. General study results and limits: Fewer insertions were carried by abundant cord blood beta clonotypes, but none was seen in memory repertoires.

The V gene lost 1 base and the J gene lost 12 bases, with 13 bases spanning the gap. CDR1 GTSNPN and CDR2 SVGIG come from the germline V gene (reference sequence). The CDR3 is 12 amino acids. Template switching added a universal primer binding site, and final cDNA carried unique molecular identifiers. TCRdb called the 5' RACE reads again in MiXCR, with one record for every CDR3 protein. The sample lists some 660,000 distinct CDR3 sequences; roughly 8% were seen once. These same records also appear under a second study, on yellow fever vaccine responses in identical twins.

The sequenced sample consisted of PBMCs. This TCR was sampled from a woman aged 18-30 years in good health. The chain employs TRBV30 and TRBJ2-1; D is undetermined. The CDR3 sequence: CAWSGTFGWQFF. The CDR3 coding sequence is TGTGCCTGGAGTGGGACGTTTGGGTGGCAGTTCTTC.